Each of the 24 T cell receptor beta chains below was sequenced from the same sample in a study of blood T cells in healthy people across ages. A sample-barcoded 5' primer and a J-beta primer mix were used in a second PCR of roughly 6 to 11 cycles. TCRdb reanalysed the 5' RACE reads using MiXCR and keeps one entry per CDR3 protein. This sample yields about 1.5 million distinct CDR3 sequences, of which approximately 42% are seen a single time; about 4% belongs to the top ten. The source material was blood. These receptors all stem from a woman aged 18-29 years in good health.

This clonotype has just a few counts. The J gene is TRBJ2-1, the V gene TRBV24-1; perhaps TRBD2 as D (5 bases). This CDR3 is 13 amino acids long. The V end was cut by 10 bases, the J end by 7 bases, with 16 bases between. Per the germline V gene, CDR1 is KGHDR and CDR2 is SFDVKD. CDR3 sequence reads: CATRGSATNEQFF. The CDR3 DNA is TGTGCCACACGGGGTTCGGCTACGAATGAGCAGTTCTTC.

This clonotype has just one count. This rearrangement joins TRBV2 to TRBJ1-2; D gene unclear. The CDR3 is 15 amino acids. CDR1 SNHLY and CDR2 FYNNEI come from the germline V gene. The V end lost 4 bases, the J end lost 1 base, and 13 bases lay between the germline ends. CDR3 in amino acids: CASSVTGLVNYGYTF. The DNA of the CDR3 is TGTGCCAGCAGTGTGACTGGGCTAGTTAACTATGGCTACACCTTC.

This chain links TRBV20-1 with TRBJ2-7; 7 bases align to TRBD2. The germline gives CDR1 DFQATT, CDR2 SNEGSKA (reference sequence). V lost 6 bases to trimming and J lost 7 bases; unmatched junction nucleotides: 18. The CDR3 has 15 residues. CDR3 sequence: CSATLATSSYNEQYF. The CDR3 DNA follows: TGCAGTGCCACATTAGCGACTAGCTCCTACAATGAGCAGTACTTC.

There are a few counts of this clonotype. The DNA of the CDR3 is TGTGCCAGCAGTACACACAGGGTCGGGGAGCTGTTTTTT. Amino acids: CASSTHRVGELFF. The rearrangement uses TRBV2 and TRBJ2-2; D possibly corresponds to TRBD1 (6 bases). Trimming removed 5 bases at V and 7 bases at J, with 11 bases between. Germline CDR1 reads SNHLY; CDR2 reads FYNNEI. The CDR3 consists of 13 residues.

This clonotype was seen more than once but under ten times. The rearrangement joins TRBV5-6 to TRBJ2-3, with D unclear. Germline-derived CDR1 and CDR2 are SGHDT and YYEEEE. CDR3 length: 13 amino acids. V shed 2 bases and J shed 1 base, with 5 bases lying between them. The CDR3: CASSFFGTDTQYF. The DNA for the CDR3 is TGTGCCAGCAGCTTCTTCGGCACAGATACGCAGTATTTT.

This clonotype turned up a few times. The rearrangement uses TRBV5-1 and TRBJ2-3; D possibly corresponds to TRBD2 (6 bases). Germline-derived CDR1 and CDR2 are SGHRS and YFSETQ. The CDR3 is 14 amino acids. The germline V and J ends were trimmed by 4 bases and 4 bases, with 13 bases remaining between them. CDR3 region: CASSNPGGSDTQYF. In DNA, the CDR3 is TGCGCCAGCAGCAACCCTGGGGGGTCAGATACGCAGTATTTT. The complete variable domain, with remaining parts taken from reference TRBV5-1 and TRBJ2-3, reads KAGVTQTPRYLIKTRGQQVTLSCSPISGHRSVSWYQQTPGQGLQFLFEYFSETQRNKGNFPGRFSGRQFSNSRSEMNVSTLELGDSALYLCASSNPGGSDTQYFGPGTRLTVL.

The table lists this clonotype with a few counts. The rearrangement joins TRBV24-1 to TRBJ2-3, with D uncertain. V was cut by 1 base and J by 2 bases, with 12 bases left in between. CDR1 is KGHDR, CDR2 SFDVKD, per germline. This CDR3 is built from 16 residues. The chain's CDR3 is CATSDFGRLSTDTQYF. CDR3 DNA: TGTGCCACCAGTGATTTTGGCAGGCTCTCCACAGATACGCAGTATTTT.

This clonotype came up a few times. This chain joins TRBV27 and TRBJ2-7; D gene ambiguous. The CDR3 length is 16 residues. Germline loops: CDR1 MNHEY, CDR2 SMNVEV (reference sequence). V lost 0 bases and J 0 bases, leaving 12 bases between the germline ends. CDR3 sequence reads: CASSLSGLESSYEQYF. The CDR3 bases are TGTGCCAGCAGTTTATCTGGGCTAGAGAGCTCCTACGAGCAGTACTTC.

The J gene is TRBJ1-1, the V gene TRBV7-2, with unresolved D. Germline values: CDR1 SGHTA, CDR2 FQGNSA. The CDR3 length is 14 residues. Trimming removed 4 bases at V and 5 bases at J, with 14 bases between. Here the CDR3 reads CASSSPGAWTEAFF. Here the CDR3 DNA reads TGTGCCAGCAGCTCGCCAGGCGCATGGACTGAAGCTTTCTTT.

V and J are TRBV20-1 and TRBJ2-1; 9 bases map to TRBD2. The CDR3 consists of 15 residues. The V segment lost 5 bases and the J segment 9 bases; nucleotides outside the gene matches: 14. Germline V gives CDR1 DFQATT, CDR2 SNEGSKA (reference sequence). The CDR3 DNA reads as TGCAGTGCTGCCGCGACTAGCGGTTACAAGGCTGAGCAGTTCTTC. Its translation: CSAAATSGYKAEQFF.

This clonotype came up many times. V usage is TRBV27 and J usage is TRBJ2-1; D unresolved. CDR1 is MNHEY, CDR2 SMNVEV, per germline (reference sequence). The CDR3 runs 12 residues. V was trimmed by 6 bases and J by 5 bases, leaving 8 bases between them. CDR3 coding DNA: TGTGCCAGCAGCTTAGGCCACAATGAGCAGTTCTTC. It codes for CASSLGHNEQFF.

This clonotype was observed a single time. The chain uses TRBV20-1 and TRBJ2-7, with 7 bases lining up with TRBD2. With V trimmed by 1 base and J by 2 bases, 5 bases remained unmatched. CDR1 and CDR2 from the germline V gene are DFQATT and SNEGSKA (reference sequence). This CDR3 comprises 14 residues. In nucleotides, the CDR3 is TGCAGTGCTAGAGGGGGGAGGGAACCCTACGAGCAGTACTTC. Translation: CSARGGREPYEQYF.

J is TRBJ2-5 and V is TRBV15; D gene ambiguous. Germline V gene lookup returns CDR1 LNHNV and CDR2 YYDKDF (reference sequence). Deletions cut 0 bases from V and 11 bases from J, with 19 bases between. There are 15 residues in the CDR3. The chain's CDR3 is CATSRDRAPYNEQYF. CDR3 nucleotide sequence: TGTGCCACCAGCAGAGATCGGGCCCCCTACAATGAGCAGTACTTC. The full variable domain, completed using reference TRBV15 and TRBJ2-5, is DAMVIQNPRYQVTQFGKPVTLSCSQTLNHNVMYWYQQKSSQAPKLLFHYYDKDFNNEADTPDNFQSRRPNTSFCFLDIRSPGLGDTAMYLCATSRDRAPYNEQYFGPGTRLLVL.

In its sample, this clonotype was seen a few times. One base away lies a much larger clone, so this may be a sequencing read error. The V gene is TRBV12-3 or TRBV12-4, the J gene TRBJ2-1; D might be TRBD2 (5 bases). The J call may be wrong; the DNA end is better matched by TRBJ2-7. CDR3 length: 12 amino acids. The CDR3 reads CASSRTVNEQYF. CDR3 nucleotides: TGTGCCAGCAGTCGGACTGTCAATGAGCAGTACTTC.

This clonotype has just a few counts. The chain recombines TRBV5-1 with TRBJ2-1; TRBD2 agrees at 14 bases. The V gene's germline CDR1 is SGHRS and CDR2 YFSETQ. The ends lost 4 bases at V and 5 bases at J; junction bases unmatched: 5. The length of the CDR3 is 16 residues. DNA for the CDR3: TGCGCCAGCAGCCACCTGACTAGCGGGGGGGACAATGAGCAGTTCTTC. This gives the protein CASSHLTSGGDNEQFF.

This clonotype was counted between two and nine times. The rearrangement uses TRBV6-2 or TRBV6-3 and TRBJ2-6; 8 bases agree with TRBD1. The CDR3 extends over 16 amino acids. The junction had 4 bases not matched to a gene; V was cut back by 6 bases and J by 0 bases. The germline V gene encodes CDR1 MNHEY and CDR2 SVGEGT. CDR3 amino acids: CASRDRVSSGANVLTF. The DNA for the CDR3 is TGTGCCAGCAGGGACAGGGTTAGCTCTGGGGCCAACGTCCTGACTTTC.

For the CDR3, the DNA is TGTGCCAGCAGTTTATTGGGGACTAGCGTAAACAATGAGCAGTACTTC. Translated: CASSLLGTSVNNEQYF. J is TRBJ2-7 and V is TRBV27; TRBD2 matches 10 bases. Germline V gene sequence: CDR1 MNHEY, CDR2 SMNVEV (reference sequence). The CDR3 totals 16 residues. V lost 1 base and J lost 7; bases outside the gene matches: 10.

The V gene is TRBV7-2, the J gene TRBJ2-7, with D possibly matching TRBD2 (6 bases). CDR1 SGHTA and CDR2 FQGNSA come from the germline V gene. Trimming cost V 5 bases and J 12 bases, with 17 bases left between them. The CDR3 totals 12 residues. CDR3 loop: CASSDPGLKVYF. The CDR3 DNA is TGTGCCAGCAGCGATCCGGGACTCAAGGTGTACTTC. Full variable domain (outside the CDR3, taken from reference TRBV7-2 and TRBJ2-7): GAGVSQSPSNKVTEKGKDVELRCDPISGHTALYWYRQSLGQGLEFLIYFQGNSAPDKSGLPSDRFSAERTGGSVSTLTIQRTQQEDSAVYLCASSDPGLKVYFGPGTRLTVT.

The genes are TRBV20-1 and TRBJ2-3; D is perhaps TRBD2 (6 bases). Trimming removed 4 bases at V and 3 bases at J, with 11 bases between. The CDR3 has 13 amino acids. Germline V CDR1 and CDR2: DFQATT, SNEGSKA (reference sequence). The CDR3 DNA reads as TGCAGTGCTAATCGGGACTTTACAGATACGCAGTATTTT. Encoded protein: CSANRDFTDTQYF.

This clonotype came up a few times. V gene TRBV10-3 combines with J gene TRBJ2-3; tentative D call: TRBD2 (6 bases). This CDR3 is built from 14 residues. V lost 8 bases, J lost 1 base, and 13 bases lay in between. CDR1 ENHRY and CDR2 SYGVKD come from the germline V gene. The DNA of the CDR3 is TGTGCCATCGGGTTATCTAGCGGCACAGATACGCAGTATTTT. This codes for CAIGLSSGTDTQYF.

This clonotype was found a few times. The chain combines TRBV29-1 with TRBJ2-1; tentative D call: TRBD2 (6 bases). The tail of the sequence fits TRBJ2-7 better, so the J call may be wrong. The CDR3 has 17 amino acids. The germline gives CDR1 SQVTM, CDR2 ANQGSEA. CDR3 DNA sequence: TGCAGCGGGTCCCGGACTAAACCCCCGAGCTCCTACAATGAGCAGTACTTC. Protein product: CSGSRTKPPSSYNEQYF.

This clonotype has only a few counts. The chain employs TRBV20-1 and TRBJ1-1; the match to TRBD1 covers 8 bases. Germline V gene data show CDR1 as DFQATT and CDR2 as SNEGSKA (reference sequence). There are 17 residues in the CDR3. Trimming at V came to 1 base and at J to 4 bases, leaving 14 bases not matched to a gene. The CDR3 DNA is TGCAGTGCTAGAGGCCCTGGGACAGGTGCGAGTGGCACTGAAGCTTTCTTT. Residues: CSARGPGTGASGTEAFF.

V is TRBV20-1 and J is TRBJ2-6; D uncertain. The CDR3 totals 16 residues. From germline, CDR1 is DFQATT and CDR2 SNEGSKA (reference sequence). Trimming shortened V by 0 bases and J by 4 bases, and 13 bases separated the two germline ends. The CDR3 nucleotides read TGCAGTGCTAGAGATGCCGAGGTGGCCGGGGCCAACGTCCTGACTTTC. Translated, it gives CSARDAEVAGANVLTF.

The chain combines TRBV2 with TRBJ2-2; TRBD1 matches 11 bases. Germline V gene sequence: CDR1 SNHLY, CDR2 FYNNEI. Trimming removed 7 bases from V and 3 bases from J; junction bases left unmatched: 4. This CDR3 contains 15 residues. This chain's CDR3 is CASNGQGADTGELFF. The CDR3 DNA follows: TGTGCCAGCAATGGACAGGGGGCCGACACCGGGGAGCTGTTTTTT.